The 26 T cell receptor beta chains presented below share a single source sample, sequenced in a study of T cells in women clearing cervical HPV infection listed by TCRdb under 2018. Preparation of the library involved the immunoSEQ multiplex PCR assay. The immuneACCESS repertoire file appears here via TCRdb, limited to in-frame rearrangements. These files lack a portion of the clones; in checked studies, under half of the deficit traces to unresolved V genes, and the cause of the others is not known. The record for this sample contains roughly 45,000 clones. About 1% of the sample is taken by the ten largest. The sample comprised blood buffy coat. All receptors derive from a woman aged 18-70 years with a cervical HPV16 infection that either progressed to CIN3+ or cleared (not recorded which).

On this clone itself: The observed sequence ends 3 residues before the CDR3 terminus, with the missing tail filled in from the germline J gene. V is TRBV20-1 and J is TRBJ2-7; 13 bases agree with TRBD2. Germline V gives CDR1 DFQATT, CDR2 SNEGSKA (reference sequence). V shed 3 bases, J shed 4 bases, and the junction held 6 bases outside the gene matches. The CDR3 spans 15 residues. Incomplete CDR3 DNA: TGCAGTGCTAGCAGACCGACTAGCGGGGGGTACGAG. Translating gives CSASRPTSGGYE. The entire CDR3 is CSASRPTSGGYEQYF.

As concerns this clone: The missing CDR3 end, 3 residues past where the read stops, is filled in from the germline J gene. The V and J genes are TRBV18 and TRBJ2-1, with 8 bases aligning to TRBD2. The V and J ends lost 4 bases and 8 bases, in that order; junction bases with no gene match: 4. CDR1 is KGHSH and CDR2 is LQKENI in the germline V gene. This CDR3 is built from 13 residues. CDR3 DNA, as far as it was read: TGTGCCAGCTCACGTCCGGGGGGGGATGAG. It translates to CASSRPGGDE. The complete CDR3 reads CASSRPGGDEQFF.

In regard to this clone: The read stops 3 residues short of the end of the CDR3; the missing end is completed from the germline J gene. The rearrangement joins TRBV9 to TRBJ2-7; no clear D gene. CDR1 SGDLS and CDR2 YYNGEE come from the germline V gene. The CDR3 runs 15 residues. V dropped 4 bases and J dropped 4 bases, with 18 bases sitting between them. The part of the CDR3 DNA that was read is TGTGCCAGCAGCACCCGAGGATTACCGGGTTACGAG. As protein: CASSTRGLPGYE. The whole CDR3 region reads CASSTRGLPGYEQYF.

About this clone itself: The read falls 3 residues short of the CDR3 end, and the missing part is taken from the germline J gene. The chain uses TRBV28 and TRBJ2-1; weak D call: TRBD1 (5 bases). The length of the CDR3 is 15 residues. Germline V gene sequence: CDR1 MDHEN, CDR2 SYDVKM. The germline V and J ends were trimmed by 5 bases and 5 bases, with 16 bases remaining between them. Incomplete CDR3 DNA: TGTGCCAGCAGTACCTTCAGGGAATGGGACAATGAG. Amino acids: CASSTFREWDNE. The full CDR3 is CASSTFREWDNEQFF.

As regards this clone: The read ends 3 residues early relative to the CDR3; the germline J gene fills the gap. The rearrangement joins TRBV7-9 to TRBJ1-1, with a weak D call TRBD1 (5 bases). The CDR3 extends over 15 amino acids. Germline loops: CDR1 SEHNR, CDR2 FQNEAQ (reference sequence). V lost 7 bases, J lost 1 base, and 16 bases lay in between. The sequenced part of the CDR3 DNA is TGTGCCAGCACCCTAGGGGCTGGCCCGAACACTGAA. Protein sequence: CASTLGAGPNTE. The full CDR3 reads CASTLGAGPNTEAFF.

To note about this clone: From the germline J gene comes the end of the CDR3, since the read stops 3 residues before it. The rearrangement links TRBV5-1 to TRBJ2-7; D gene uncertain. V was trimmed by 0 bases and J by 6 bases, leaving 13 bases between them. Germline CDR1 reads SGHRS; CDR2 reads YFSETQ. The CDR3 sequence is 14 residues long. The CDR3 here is CASSLAGSVSEQYF. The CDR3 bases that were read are TGCGCCAGCAGCTTGGCAGGTTCCGTGTCCGAG.

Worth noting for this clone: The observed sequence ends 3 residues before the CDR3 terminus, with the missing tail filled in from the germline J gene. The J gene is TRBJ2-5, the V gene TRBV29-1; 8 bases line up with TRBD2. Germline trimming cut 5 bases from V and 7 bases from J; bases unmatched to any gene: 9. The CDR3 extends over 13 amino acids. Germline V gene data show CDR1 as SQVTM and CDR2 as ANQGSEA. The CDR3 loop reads CSVPGGVFGTQYF. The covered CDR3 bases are TGCAGCGTTCCGGGGGGGGTCTTTGGGACC. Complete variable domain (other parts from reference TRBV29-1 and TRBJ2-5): SAVISQKPSRDICQRGTSLTIQCQVDSQVTMMFWYRQQPGQSLTLIATANQGSEATYESGFVIDKFPISRPNLTFSTLTVSNMSPEDSSIYLCSVPGGVFGTQYFGPGTRLLVL.

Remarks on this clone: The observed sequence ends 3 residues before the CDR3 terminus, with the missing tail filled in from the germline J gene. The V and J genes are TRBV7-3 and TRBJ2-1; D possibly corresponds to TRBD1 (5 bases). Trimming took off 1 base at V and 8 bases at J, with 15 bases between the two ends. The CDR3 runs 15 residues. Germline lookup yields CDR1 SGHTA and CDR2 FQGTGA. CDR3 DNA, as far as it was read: TGTGCCAGCAGCTTAAAAGGCAGGGCTGGCGATGAG. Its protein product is CASSLKGRAGDE. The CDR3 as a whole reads CASSLKGRAGDEQFF.

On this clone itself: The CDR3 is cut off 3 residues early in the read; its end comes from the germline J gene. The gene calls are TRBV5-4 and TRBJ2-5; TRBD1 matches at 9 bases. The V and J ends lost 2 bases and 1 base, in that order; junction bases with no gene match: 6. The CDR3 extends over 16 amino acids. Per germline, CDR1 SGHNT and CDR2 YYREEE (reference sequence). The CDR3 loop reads CASSLDTGGVQETQYF. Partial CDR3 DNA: TGTGCCAGCAGCTTAGATACAGGGGGCGTCCAAGAGACC.

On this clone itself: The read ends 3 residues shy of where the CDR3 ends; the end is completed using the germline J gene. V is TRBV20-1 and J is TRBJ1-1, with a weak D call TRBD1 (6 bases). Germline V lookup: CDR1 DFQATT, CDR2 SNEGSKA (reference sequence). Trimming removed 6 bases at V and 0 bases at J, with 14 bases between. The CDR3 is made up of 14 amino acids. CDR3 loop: CSAGGPGLNTEAFF. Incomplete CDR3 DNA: TGCAGTGCGGGGGGGCCCGGGCTGAACACTGAA.

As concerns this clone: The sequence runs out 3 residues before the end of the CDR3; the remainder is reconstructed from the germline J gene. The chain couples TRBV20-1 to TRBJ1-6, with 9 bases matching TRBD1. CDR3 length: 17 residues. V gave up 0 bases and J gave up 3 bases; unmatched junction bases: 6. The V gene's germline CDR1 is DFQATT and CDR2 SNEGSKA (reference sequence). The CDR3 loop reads CSARDRGQGHYNSPLHF. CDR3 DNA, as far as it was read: TGCAGTGCTAGAGATCGAGGACAGGGGCACTATAATTCACCC.

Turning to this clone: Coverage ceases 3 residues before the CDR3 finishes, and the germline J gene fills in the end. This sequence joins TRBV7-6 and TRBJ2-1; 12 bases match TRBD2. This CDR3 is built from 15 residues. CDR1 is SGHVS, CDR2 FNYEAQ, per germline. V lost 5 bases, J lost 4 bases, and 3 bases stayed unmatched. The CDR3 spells CASSPSGGVYNEQFF. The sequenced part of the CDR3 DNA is TGTGCCAGCAGCCCTAGCGGGGGGGTTTACAATGAG.

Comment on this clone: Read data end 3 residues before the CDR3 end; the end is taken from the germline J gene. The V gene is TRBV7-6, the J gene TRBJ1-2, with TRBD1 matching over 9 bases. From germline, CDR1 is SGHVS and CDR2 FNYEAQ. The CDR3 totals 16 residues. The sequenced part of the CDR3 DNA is TGTGCCAGCAGCTCCCGACAGGGGGGAGCCTACAATGAC. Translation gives CASSSRQGGAYND. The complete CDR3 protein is CASSSRQGGAYNDYTF.

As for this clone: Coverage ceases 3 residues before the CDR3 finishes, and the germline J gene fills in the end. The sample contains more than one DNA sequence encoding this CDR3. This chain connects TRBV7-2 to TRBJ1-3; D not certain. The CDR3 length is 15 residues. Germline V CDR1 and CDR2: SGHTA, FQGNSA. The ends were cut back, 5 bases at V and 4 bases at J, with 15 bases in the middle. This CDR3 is CASSLTWAGGNTIYF. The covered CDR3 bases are TGTGCCAGCAGCCTGACCTGGGCAGGAGGAAACACC.

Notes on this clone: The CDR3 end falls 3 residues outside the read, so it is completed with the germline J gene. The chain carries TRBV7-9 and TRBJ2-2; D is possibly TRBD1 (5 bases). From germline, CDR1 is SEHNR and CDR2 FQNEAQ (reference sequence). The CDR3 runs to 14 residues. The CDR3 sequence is CASSADRANEKLFF. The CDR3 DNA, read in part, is TGTGCCAGCAGCGCCGACAGAGCTAATGAAAAG. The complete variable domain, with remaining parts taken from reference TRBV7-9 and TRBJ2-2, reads DTGVSQNPRHKITKRGQNVTFRCDPISEHNRLYWYRQTLGQGPEFLTYFQNEAQLEKSRLLSDRFSAERPKGSFSTLEIQRTEQGDSAMYLCASSADRANEKLFFGEGSRLTVL.

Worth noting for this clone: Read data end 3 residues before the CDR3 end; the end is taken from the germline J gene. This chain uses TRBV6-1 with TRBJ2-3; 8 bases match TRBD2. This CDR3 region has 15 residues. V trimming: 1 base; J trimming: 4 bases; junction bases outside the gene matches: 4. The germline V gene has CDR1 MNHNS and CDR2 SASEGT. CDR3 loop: CASSEGSGGADTQYF. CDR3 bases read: TGTGCCAGCAGTGAAGGAAGCGGGGGCGCAGATACG.

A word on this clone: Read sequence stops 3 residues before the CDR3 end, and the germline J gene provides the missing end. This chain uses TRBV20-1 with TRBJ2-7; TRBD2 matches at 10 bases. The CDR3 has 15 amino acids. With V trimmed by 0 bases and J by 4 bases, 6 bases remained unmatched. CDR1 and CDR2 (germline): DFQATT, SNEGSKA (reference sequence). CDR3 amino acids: CSARDSGGAEYEQYF. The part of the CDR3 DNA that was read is TGCAGTGCTAGAGACAGCGGGGGGGCTGAGTACGAG.

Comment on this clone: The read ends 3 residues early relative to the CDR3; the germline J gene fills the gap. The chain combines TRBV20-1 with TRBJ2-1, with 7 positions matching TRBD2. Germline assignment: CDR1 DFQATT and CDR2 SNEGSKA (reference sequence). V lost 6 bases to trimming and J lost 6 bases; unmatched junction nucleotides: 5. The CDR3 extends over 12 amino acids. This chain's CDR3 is CSADRGVNEQFF. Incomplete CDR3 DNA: TGCAGTGCAGATCGGGGGGTCAATGAG.

The CDR3 sequence: CSAKDRARYEQFF. The DNA read from the CDR3 is TGCAGTGCTAAGGACAGGGCACGTTATGAG. The V call is TRBV20-1, the J call TRBJ2-1; 8 positions agree with TRBD1. With the read ending 3 residues before the CDR3 end, the germline J gene is used to fill in that end. J lost 8 bases, V lost 4 bases, and 7 bases had no gene match. The germline V gene encodes CDR1 DFQATT and CDR2 SNEGSKA (reference sequence). The CDR3 consists of 13 residues.

This CDR3 reads CASSRTTDGPYEQYF. The part of the CDR3 DNA that was read is TGTGCCAGCAGCCGGACTACGGACGGCCCCTACGAG. J is TRBJ2-7 and V is TRBV11-1; D possibly corresponds to TRBD2 (6 bases). The read ends 3 residues before the CDR3 terminus; that terminus is restored from the germline J gene. The CDR3 contains 15 residues. The ends were cut back, 5 bases at V and 2 bases at J, with 16 bases in the middle. Germline CDR1 SGHAT, CDR2 FQDESV (reference sequence).

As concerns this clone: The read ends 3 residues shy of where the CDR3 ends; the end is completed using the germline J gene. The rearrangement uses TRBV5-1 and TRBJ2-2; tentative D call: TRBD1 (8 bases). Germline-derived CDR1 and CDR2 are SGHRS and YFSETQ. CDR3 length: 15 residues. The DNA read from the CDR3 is TGCGCCAGCAGGGCCAATCAGGGGGCGGGAGAAAAG. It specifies CASRANQGAGEK. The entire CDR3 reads CASRANQGAGEKLFF.

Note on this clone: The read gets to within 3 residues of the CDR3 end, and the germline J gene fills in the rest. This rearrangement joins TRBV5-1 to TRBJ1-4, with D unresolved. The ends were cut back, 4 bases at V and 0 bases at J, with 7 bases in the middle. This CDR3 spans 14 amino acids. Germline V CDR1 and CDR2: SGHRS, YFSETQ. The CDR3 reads CASSQLATNEKLFF. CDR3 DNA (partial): TGCGCCAGCAGCCAGCTAGCAACTAATGAAAAA.

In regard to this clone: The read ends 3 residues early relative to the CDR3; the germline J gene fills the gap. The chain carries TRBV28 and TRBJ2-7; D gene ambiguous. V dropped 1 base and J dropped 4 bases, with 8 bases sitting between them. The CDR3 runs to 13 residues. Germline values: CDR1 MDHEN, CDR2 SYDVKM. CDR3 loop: CASSLSRNYEQYF. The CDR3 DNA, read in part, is TGTGCCAGCAGTTTATCTAGAAATTACGAG. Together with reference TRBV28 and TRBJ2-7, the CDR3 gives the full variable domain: DVKVTQSSRYLVKRTGEKVFLECVQDMDHENMFWYRQDPGLGLRLIYFSYDVKMKEKGDIPEGYSVSREKKERFSLILESASTNQTSMYLCASSLSRNYEQYFGPGTRLTVT.

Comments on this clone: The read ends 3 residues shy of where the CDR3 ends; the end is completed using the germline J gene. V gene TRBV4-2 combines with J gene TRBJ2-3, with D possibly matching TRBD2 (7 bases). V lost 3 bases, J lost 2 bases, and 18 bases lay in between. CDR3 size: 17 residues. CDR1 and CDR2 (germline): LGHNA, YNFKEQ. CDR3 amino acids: CASSHLRGGTHTDTQYF. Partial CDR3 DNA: TGTGCCAGCAGCCATCTTAGGGGGGGGACCCACACAGATACG.

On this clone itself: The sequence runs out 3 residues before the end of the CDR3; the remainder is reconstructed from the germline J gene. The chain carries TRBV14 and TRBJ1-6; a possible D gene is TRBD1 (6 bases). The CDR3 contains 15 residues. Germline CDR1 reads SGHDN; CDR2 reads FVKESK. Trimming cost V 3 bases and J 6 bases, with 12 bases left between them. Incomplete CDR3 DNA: TGTGCCAGCAGCCAGATGGACAGCTTTAATTCACCC. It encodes CASSQMDSFNSP. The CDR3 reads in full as CASSQMDSFNSPLHF.

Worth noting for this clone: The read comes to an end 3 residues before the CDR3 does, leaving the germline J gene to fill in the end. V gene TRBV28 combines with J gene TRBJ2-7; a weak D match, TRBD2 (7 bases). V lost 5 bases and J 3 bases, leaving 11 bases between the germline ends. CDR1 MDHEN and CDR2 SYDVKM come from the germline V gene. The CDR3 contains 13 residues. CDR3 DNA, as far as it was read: TGTGCCAGCAGTAAGGGGGGGCTCTACGAG. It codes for CASSKGGLYE. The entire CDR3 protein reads CASSKGGLYEQYF.